This T cell receptor beta chain was recovered during a study of cytomegalovirus exposure and HLA in healthy donors. In the study overall: Unique TCRs numbering around 80 million, obtained from HLA-typed donors, made up an early data release. Study-wide findings and caveats: Accurate prediction of most subjects' HLA-A and HLA-B alleles from TCR beta sequences was reported. Previously analyzed data showed that most TCR beta V segments were productive at a frequency of about 87% or about 30%. Most CMV-associated TCR beta chains appeared HLA-restricted in a later analysis.

On this clone itself: The antigen remains unidentified.

The germline V gene encodes CDR1 SGHRS and CDR2 YFSETQ. The CDR3 runs to 15 residues. Losses at the gene ends were 4 bases for V and 3 bases for J; bases not matched to a gene: 6. A multiplex PCR was run with 60 Vbeta primers and 13 Jbeta primers. Assay used: immunoSEQ multiplex PCR; TCRdb lists only in-frame clones, some missing. Here the sample spans fewer than 250,000 clones, approximately 83% being singletons. Material: PBMCs. The source of this sequence is a girl aged 5-17 years in good health and CMV-seronegative. The chain has TRBV5-1 and TRBJ1-1; the match to TRBD1 covers 10 bases. CDR3 sequence (DNA): TGCGCCAGCAGCCCCACCGGGACAGGGGACACTGAAGCTTTCTTT. It yields the protein CASSPTGTGDTEAFF.